One and the same sample provided the 11 T cell receptor beta chains below, sequenced in a study of CD4+ T cells in melanoma. Profiled with immunoSEQ multiplex PCR; TCRdb holds only in-frame clones, not every one. The sample shows 110,000 to 150,000 clones, approximately 91% of them seen only once. Receptor source: a human donor with melanoma.

The chain combines TRBV5-1 with TRBJ2-7; 9 positions match TRBD2. CDR3 length: 14 residues. Germline CDR1 and CDR2: SGHRS and YFSETQ. The V gene end was trimmed by 5 bases and the J gene end by 3 bases; junction bases not matched to a gene: 6. CDR3 in DNA: TGCGCCAGCAGGAGCGGGGGGAGTAGCTACGAGCAGTACTTC. As protein: CASRSGGSSYEQYF.

The chain joins TRBV7-8 to TRBJ1-1, with TRBD1 matching over 7 bases. Trimming cost V 1 base and J 0 bases; bases outside gene matches: 5. Per germline, CDR1 SGHVS and CDR2 FQNEAQ. CDR3 length equals 16 residues. CDR3 in amino acids: CASSLVSGTVNTEAFF. CDR3 bases: TGTGCCAGCAGCTTAGTATCCGGGACAGTGAACACTGAAGCTTTCTTT. The variable domain in full, completed from reference TRBV7-8 and TRBJ1-1, reads GAGVSQSPRYKVAKRGQDVALRCDPISGHVSLFWYQQALGQGPEFLTYFQNEAQLDKSGLPSDRFFAERPEGSVSTLKIQRTQQEDSAVYLCASSLVSGTVNTEAFFGQGTRLTVV.

This chain uses TRBV20-1 with TRBJ1-2, with unresolved D. V dropped 3 bases and J dropped 6 bases, with 8 bases sitting between them. Germline CDR1 is DFQATT and CDR2 is SNEGSKA (reference sequence). There are 11 residues in the CDR3. The DNA for the CDR3 is TGCAGTGCTAGGGAGGTCCATGGCTACACCTTC. It yields the protein CSAREVHGYTF.

V is TRBV9 and J is TRBJ2-2; 7 bases map to TRBD1. Germline-derived CDR1 and CDR2 are SGDLS and YYNGEE. The V and J ends lost 7 bases and 8 bases, in that order; junction bases with no gene match: 14. There are 15 residues in the CDR3. Here the CDR3 reads CASGAHRGSYGELFF. The CDR3 region has the DNA TGTGCCAGCGGCGCCCACAGGGGATCTTATGGGGAGCTGTTTTTT.

This chain joins TRBV6-5 and TRBJ1-4; no clear D. From germline, CDR1 is MNHEY and CDR2 SVGAGI. The CDR3 length is 15 residues. Trimming removed 0 bases at V and 1 base at J, with 6 bases between. The CDR3 DNA reads as TGTGCCAGCAGTTACTCGACGGGAACTAATGAAAAACTGTTTTTT. It is translated as CASSYSTGTNEKLFF.

This chain links TRBV5-1 with TRBJ2-7, with TRBD1 matching over 9 bases. The CDR3 totals 15 residues. V lost 4 bases and J lost 0; bases outside the gene matches: 5. Germline V gene data show CDR1 as SGHRS and CDR2 as YFSETQ. CDR3 coding DNA: TGCGCCAGCAGCATGACAGGGGGGGACTCCTACGAGCAGTACTTC. Its translation: CASSMTGGDSYEQYF. The complete variable domain, with remaining parts taken from reference TRBV5-1 and TRBJ2-7, reads KAGVTQTPRYLIKTRGQQVTLSCSPISGHRSVSWYQQTPGQGLQFLFEYFSETQRNKGNFPGRFSGRQFSNSRSEMNVSTLELGDSALYLCASSMTGGDSYEQYFGPGTRLTVT.

The V gene is TRBV5-8, the J gene TRBJ2-3, with D possibly TRBD2 on 7 matching bases. This CDR3 has 17 amino acids. V lost 3 bases to trimming and J lost 0 bases, with 17 bases between them. The V gene's germline CDR1 is SGHTS and CDR2 YDEGEE. Written as DNA, the CDR3 is TGTGCCAGCAGCTGGGGGGGGACAATTCCTAGCACAGATACGCAGTATTTT. This sequence encodes CASSWGGTIPSTDTQYF.

The V gene is TRBV11-2, the J gene TRBJ1-1; no clear D gene. V lost 3 bases and J lost 4, with 12 bases in between. CDR1 is SGHAT, CDR2 FQNNGV, per germline. This CDR3 spans 14 amino acids. In DNA, the CDR3 is TGTGCCAGCAGCTTTGGACCACCCGGCACTGAAGCTTTCTTT. The encoded protein is CASSFGPPGTEAFF.

The chain joins TRBV10-3 to TRBJ2-5; D call uncertain. V lost 3 bases and J lost 1, with 6 bases in between. The CDR3 is made up of 13 amino acids. Germline values: CDR1 ENHRY, CDR2 SYGVKD. The CDR3 bases are TGTGCCATCAGTGAAGGAGTCCAAGAGACCCAGTACTTC. Its protein product is CAISEGVQETQYF.

This chain connects TRBV6-6 to TRBJ1-6; no reliable D call. Trimming took 2 bases from V and 14 from J, leaving 19 bases between them. The CDR3 is 15 residues long. Germline CDR1 MNHNY, CDR2 SVGAGI (reference sequence). The CDR3 DNA reads TGTGCCAGCAGTTACGGATTACATAAAAATCCGGCCCTCCACTTT. It specifies CASSYGLHKNPALHF.

Only one count was recorded for this clone. The chain recombines TRBV5-4 with TRBJ2-6; D is undetermined. CDR1 is SGHNT, CDR2 YYREEE, per germline (reference sequence). This CDR3 comprises 17 residues. V lost 4 bases to trimming and J lost 0 bases, with 14 bases between them. DNA of the CDR3: TGTGCCAGCAGCGAGACATTCCTTAGCTCTGGGGCCAACGTCCTGACTTTC. Its translation is CASSETFLSSGANVLTF.